This TCR beta chain was profiled in a study of blood T cell repertoires in COVID-19. Original processing methods: Amplified reference gene primers provided the basis for estimating nucleated cell counts. Produced via immunoSEQ multiplex PCR; TCRdb's table is partial and in-frame only. For V, J and clone size, that table is used; D and trimming come from the DNA. This sample has roughly 200,000 clones; about 85% occur once, and the top ten carry 6.2%. CDR1 SGHTA and CDR2 FQGNSA come from the germline V gene. With 2 bases clipped from V and 4 bases from J, the junction kept 2 bases outside the gene matches. This CDR3 has 15 residues. Participants spanned ages about 18 to 100 years and resided in over 20 US areas.

The specimen sequenced was PBMCs or T cells enriched from blood (not recorded which). The gene calls are TRBV7-2 and TRBJ1-4; 9 bases match TRBD1. This TCR was sampled from a man aged 40-55 years who had recovered from COVID-19. Here the CDR3 reads CASSLTTGGNEKLFF. The CDR3 nucleotides read TGTGCCAGCAGCTTAACGACAGGGGGTAATGAAAAACTGTTTTTT.